A selection of T cell receptor beta chains follows, all from one sample in a study of shared clonotypes between healthy human individuals. The table came from immunoSEQ multiplex PCR; TCRdb's copy has only in-frame clones and leaves some out. The sample holds approximately 2.5 million clones, over 85% seen once. Material: naive CD4+ T cells from PBMCs. These receptors were collected from a man between 18 and 29 years old in good health. Some clones in this sample may be carry-over from other donors' samples. CDR3s include the opening cysteine and the closing phenylalanine or tryptophan. A D gene is named only where the DNA matches it firmly. For some rows the clone size is stated as once, few or many, or as a class when expanded; others skip it.

TRBV28,-,15,TRBJ1-1,-,TGTGCCAGCAGTTTATTTTGGGGTGAGACCCCTGAAGCTTTCTTT,CASSLFWGETPEAFF
TRBV7-3,TRBD1,18,TRBJ2-3,-,TGTGCCAGCAGCCCAAGGGGCGGGGACAGGAGGGGGGCAGATACGCAGTATTTT,CASSPRGGDRRGADTQYF
TRBV13,-,15,TRBJ2-3,-,TGTGCCAGCAGCTTTGAGGGCTCTAGCACAGATACGCAGTATTTT,CASSFEGSSTDTQYF
TRBV4-2,-,16,TRBJ2-1,-,TGTGCCAGCAGCCAAGAAGGGCAGGTCCCCTACAATGAGCAGTTCTTC,CASSQEGQVPYNEQFF
TRBV28,TRBD1,15,TRBJ2-2,once,TGTGCCAGCAGTTTCGGGGACAGGGACACCGGGGAGCTGTTTTTT,CASSFGDRDTGELFF
TRBV5-4,-,14,TRBJ2-3,-,TGTGCCAGCAGCCTGAGGGCTCGCACAGATACGCAGTATTTT,CASSLRARTDTQYF
TRBV5-8,-,15,TRBJ2-7,-,TGTGCCAGCAGCCCCCGGACAGAATACTTATACGAGCAGTACTTC,CASSPRTEYLYEQYF
TRBV19,TRBD2,15,TRBJ2-1,-,TGTGCCAGTAATGAGGCTAGCGGGAGGGTCAATGAGCAGTTCTTC,CASNEASGRVNEQFF
TRBV29-1,-,11,TRBJ1-2,-,TGCAGCGTTGGCGGGAGGTATGGCTACACCTTC,CSVGGRYGYTF
TRBV7-9,TRBD1,14,TRBJ2-7,-,TGTGCCAGCAGCTTAACCAGACAGGGCCACGAGCAGTACTTC,CASSLTRQGHEQYF
TRBV7-3,-,15,TRBJ2-1,-,TGTGCCAGCAGCTTAACTAACGAGCCCTACAATGAGCAGTTCTTC,CASSLTNEPYNEQFF
TRBV6-6,-,15,TRBJ2-7,-,TGTGCCAGCAGCCCATTTCCAGGGAGCTCCTACGAGCAGTACTTC,CASSPFPGSSYEQYF
TRBV9,-,14,TRBJ2-2,-,TGTGCCAGCAGCGTAGCCACTAACACCGGGGAGCTGTTTTTT,CASSVATNTGELFF
TRBV11-2,-,12,TRBJ2-1,-,TGTGCCAGCAGCTTATCAGGGTATGAGCAGTTCTTC,CASSLSGYEQFF